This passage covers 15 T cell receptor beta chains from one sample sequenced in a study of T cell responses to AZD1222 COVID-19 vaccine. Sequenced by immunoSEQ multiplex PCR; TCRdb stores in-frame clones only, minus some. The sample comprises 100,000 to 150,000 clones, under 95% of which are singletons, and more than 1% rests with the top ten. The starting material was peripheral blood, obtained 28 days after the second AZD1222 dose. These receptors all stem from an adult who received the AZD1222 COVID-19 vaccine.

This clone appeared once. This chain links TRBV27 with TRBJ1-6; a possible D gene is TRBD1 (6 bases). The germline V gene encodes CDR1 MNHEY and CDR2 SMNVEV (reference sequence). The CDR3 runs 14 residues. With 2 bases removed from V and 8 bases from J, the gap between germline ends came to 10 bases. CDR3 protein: CASSLIGGDSPLHF. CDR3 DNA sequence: TGTGCCAGCAGTTTAATAGGGGGGGATTCACCCCTCCACTTT.

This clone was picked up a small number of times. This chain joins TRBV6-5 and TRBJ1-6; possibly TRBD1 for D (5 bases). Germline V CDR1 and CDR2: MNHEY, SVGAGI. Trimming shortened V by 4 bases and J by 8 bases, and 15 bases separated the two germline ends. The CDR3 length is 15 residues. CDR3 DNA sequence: TGTGCCAGCAGTTTAACAGGCGCCCACGATTCACCCCTCCACTTT. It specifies CASSLTGAHDSPLHF.

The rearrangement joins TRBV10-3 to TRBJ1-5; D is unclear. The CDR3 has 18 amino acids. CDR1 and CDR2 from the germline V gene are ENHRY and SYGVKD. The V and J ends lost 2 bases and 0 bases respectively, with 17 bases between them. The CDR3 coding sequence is TGTGCCATCAGTGAGGTCCGGGTTACCCCAGATAGCAATCAGCCCCAGCATTTT. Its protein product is CAISEVRVTPDSNQPQHF.

CDR3 sequence reads: CASGLAGYTGELFF. Written as DNA, the CDR3 is TGTGCCTCAGGACTAGCGGGGTACACCGGGGAGCTGTTTTTT. The chain uses TRBV3-1 (or the pseudogene TRBV3-2) and TRBJ2-2, with TRBD2 matching 12 bases. The CDR3 spans 14 residues. CDR1 and CDR2 from the germline V gene are LGHDT and YNNKEL (reference sequence). Trimming cost V 11 bases and J 3 bases; bases outside gene matches: 4.

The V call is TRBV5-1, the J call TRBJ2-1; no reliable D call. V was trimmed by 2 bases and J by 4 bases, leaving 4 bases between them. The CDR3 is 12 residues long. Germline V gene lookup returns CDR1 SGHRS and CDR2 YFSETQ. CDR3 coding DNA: TGCGCCAGCAGCTTCACTTACAATGAGCAGTTCTTC. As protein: CASSFTYNEQFF.

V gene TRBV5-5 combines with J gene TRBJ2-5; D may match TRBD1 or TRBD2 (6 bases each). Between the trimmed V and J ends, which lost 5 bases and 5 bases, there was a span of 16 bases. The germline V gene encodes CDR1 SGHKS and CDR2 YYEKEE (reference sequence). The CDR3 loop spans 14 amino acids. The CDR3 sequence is CASRPLGGRETQYF. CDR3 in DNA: TGTGCCAGCAGACCACTAGGGGGGCGGGAGACCCAGTACTTC.

This chain's CDR3 is CAISREPTNSPLHF. In DNA form, the CDR3 reads TGTGCCATCAGTCGGGAACCCACTAATTCACCCCTCCACTTT. The chain carries TRBV10-3 and TRBJ1-6; D is unclear. The V gene's germline CDR1 is ENHRY and CDR2 SYGVKD. This CDR3 is 14 amino acids long. The V end lost 5 bases, the J end lost 6 bases, and 11 bases lay between the germline ends.

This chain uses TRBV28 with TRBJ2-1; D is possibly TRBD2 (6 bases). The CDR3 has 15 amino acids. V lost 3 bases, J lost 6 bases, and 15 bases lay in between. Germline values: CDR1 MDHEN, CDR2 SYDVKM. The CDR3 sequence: CASSFGGIEGNEQFF. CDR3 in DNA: TGTGCCAGCAGTTTTGGCGGGATCGAGGGCAATGAGCAGTTCTTC.

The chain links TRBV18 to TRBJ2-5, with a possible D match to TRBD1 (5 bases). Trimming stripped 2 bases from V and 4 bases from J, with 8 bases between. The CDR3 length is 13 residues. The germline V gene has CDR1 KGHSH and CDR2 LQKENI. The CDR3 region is CASSPAGSETQYF. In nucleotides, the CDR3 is TGTGCCAGCTCACCAGCAGGGTCAGAGACCCAGTACTTC.

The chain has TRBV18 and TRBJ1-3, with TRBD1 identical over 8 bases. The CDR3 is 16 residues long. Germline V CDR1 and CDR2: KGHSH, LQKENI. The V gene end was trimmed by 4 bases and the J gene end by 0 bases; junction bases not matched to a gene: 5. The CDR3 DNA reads TGTGCCAGCTCACAAACAACAGGGGGCTCTGGAAACACCATATATTTT. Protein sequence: CASSQTTGGSGNTIYF.

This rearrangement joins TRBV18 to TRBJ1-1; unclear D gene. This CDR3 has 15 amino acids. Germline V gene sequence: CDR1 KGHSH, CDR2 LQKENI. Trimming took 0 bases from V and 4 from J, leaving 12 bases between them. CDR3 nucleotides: TGTGCCAGCTCACCACCCGAGCGACGGGGCACTGAAGCTTTCTTT. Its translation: CASSPPERRGTEAFF.

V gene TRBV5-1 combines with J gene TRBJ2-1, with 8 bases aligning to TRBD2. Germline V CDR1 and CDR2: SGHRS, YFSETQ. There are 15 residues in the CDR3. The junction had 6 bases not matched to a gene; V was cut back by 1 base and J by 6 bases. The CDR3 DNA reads TGCGCCAGCAGCTTGTGGGCGGGAGGCGGCAATGAGCAGTTCTTC. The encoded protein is CASSLWAGGGNEQFF.

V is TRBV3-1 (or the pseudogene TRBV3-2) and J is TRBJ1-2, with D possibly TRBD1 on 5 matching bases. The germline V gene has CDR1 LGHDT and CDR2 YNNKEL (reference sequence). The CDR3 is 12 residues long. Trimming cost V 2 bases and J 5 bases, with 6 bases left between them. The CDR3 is CASSQRQYGYTF. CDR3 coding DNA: TGTGCCAGCAGCCAAAGACAGTATGGCTACACCTTC.

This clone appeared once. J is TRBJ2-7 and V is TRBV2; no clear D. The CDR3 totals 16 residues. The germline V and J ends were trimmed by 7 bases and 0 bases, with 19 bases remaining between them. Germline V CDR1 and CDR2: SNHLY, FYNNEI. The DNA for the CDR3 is TGTGCCAGCATGGGCAGGTCGCTTGCTTCCTCCTACGAGCAGTACTTC. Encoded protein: CASMGRSLASSYEQYF.

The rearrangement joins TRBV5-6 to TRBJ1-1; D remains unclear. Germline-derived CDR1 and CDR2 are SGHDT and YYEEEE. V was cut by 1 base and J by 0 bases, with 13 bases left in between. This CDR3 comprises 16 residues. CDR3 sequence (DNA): TGTGCCAGCAGCTTGTTAGGTATCGGCATGAACACTGAAGCTTTCTTT. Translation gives CASSLLGIGMNTEAFF.